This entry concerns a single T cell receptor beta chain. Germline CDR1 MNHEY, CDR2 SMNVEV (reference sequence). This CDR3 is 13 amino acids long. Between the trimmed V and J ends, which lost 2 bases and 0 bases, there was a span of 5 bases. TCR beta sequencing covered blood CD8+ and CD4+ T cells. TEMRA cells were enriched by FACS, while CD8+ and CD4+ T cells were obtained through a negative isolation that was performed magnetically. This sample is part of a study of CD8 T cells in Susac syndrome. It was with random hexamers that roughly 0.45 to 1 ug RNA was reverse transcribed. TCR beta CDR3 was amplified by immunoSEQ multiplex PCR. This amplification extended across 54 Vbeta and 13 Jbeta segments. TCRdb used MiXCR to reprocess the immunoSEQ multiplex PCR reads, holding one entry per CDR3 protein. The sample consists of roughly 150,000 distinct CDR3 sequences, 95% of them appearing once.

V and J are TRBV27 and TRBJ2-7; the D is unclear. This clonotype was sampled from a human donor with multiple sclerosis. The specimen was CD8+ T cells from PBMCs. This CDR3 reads CASSLTPSYEQYF. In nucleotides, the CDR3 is TGTGCCAGCAGTTTAACCCCCTCCTACGAGCAGTACTTC.